These 4 T cell receptor beta chains were sequenced from one sample in a study of T cell responses to AZD1222 COVID-19 vaccine. The table came from immunoSEQ multiplex PCR; TCRdb's copy has only in-frame clones and leaves some out. The sample has almost 50,000 clones, approximately 79% seen once. The sequenced sample was peripheral blood, obtained on day 0 of MenACWY control vaccination. Source of these receptors: an adult in good health.

This clone was counted ten times or more. The genes are TRBV6-6 and TRBJ2-1; D may match TRBD1 or TRBD2 (5 bases each). From germline, CDR1 is MNHNY and CDR2 SVGAGI (reference sequence). The length of the CDR3 is 15 residues. Trimming stripped 7 bases from V and 7 bases from J, with 20 bases between. The CDR3 nucleotides are TGTGCCAGCACGGACTTCCAGGGTAGAGGGAATGAGCAGTTCTTC. Protein product: CASTDFQGRGNEQFF.

The gene calls are TRBV12-3 or TRBV12-4 and TRBJ1-1; D not resolved. V dropped 5 bases and J dropped 4 bases, with 11 bases sitting between them. This CDR3 is built from 13 residues. The CDR3 nucleotides read TGTGCCAGCAGTCCAGACACGGGCACTGAAGCTTTCTTT. Its translation is CASSPDTGTEAFF.

This clone was seen a single time. CDR3 amino acids: CSVEGGMGSSTEAFF. The CDR3 region has the DNA TGCAGCGTTGAAGGGGGAATGGGGTCGAGTACTGAAGCTTTCTTT. The V and J genes are TRBV29-1 and TRBJ1-1, with D hard to call. Trimming removed 1 base at V and 5 bases at J, with 17 bases between. The CDR3 has 15 residues. Germline CDR1 and CDR2: SQVTM and ANQGSEA.

The chain is built from TRBV28 and TRBJ1-4, with D uncertain. Germline V CDR1 and CDR2: MDHEN, SYDVKM. The CDR3 has 13 amino acids. The V and J ends lost 3 bases and 6 bases respectively, with 8 bases between them. The CDR3 DNA reads TGTGCCAGCAGTTTGTCGGGCTATGAAAAACTGTTTTTT. Protein product: CASSLSGYEKLFF.